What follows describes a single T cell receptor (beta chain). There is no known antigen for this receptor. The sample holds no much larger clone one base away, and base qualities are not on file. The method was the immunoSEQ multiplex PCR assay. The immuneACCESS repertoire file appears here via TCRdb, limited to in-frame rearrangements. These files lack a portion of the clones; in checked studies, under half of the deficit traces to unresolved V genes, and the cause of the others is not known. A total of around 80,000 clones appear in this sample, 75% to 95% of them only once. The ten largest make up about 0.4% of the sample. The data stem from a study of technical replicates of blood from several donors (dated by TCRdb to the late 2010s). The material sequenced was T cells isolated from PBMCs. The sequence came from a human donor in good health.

The sequenced DNA is TGTGCCAGCAGTTACTCGATCTCAGGAGAAAAACTGTTTTTT. It codes for CASSYSISGEKLFF. The chain is assembled from TRBV6-5 and TRBJ1-4; no D segment can be confidently identified. V is reduced by 0 bases and J by 8 bases, leaving a spacing of 10 bases between them. CDR1 and CDR2 are read off the germline V gene as MNHEY and SVGAGI. Measured from the cysteine to the phenylalanine, the CDR3 is 14 residues long. The kept DNA is CDR3 alone, 42 bases in frame from the first base.